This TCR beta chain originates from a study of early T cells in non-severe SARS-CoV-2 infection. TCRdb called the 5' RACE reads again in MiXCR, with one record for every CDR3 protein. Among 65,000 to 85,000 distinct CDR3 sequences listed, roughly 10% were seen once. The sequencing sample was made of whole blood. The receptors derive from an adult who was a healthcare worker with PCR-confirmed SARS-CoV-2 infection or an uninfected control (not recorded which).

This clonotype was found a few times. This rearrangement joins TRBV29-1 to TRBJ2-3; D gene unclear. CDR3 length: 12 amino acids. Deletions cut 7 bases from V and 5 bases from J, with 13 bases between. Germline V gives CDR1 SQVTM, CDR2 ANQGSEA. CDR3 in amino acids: CSAAHHVDTQYF. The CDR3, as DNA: TGCAGCGCCGCCCACCACGTAGATACGCAGTATTTT.